These T cell receptor beta chains were read from a single sample in a study of blood T cell repertoires in COVID-19. The method was immunoSEQ multiplex PCR; TCRdb's version includes in-frame clones alone and lacks a portion of them. This sample yields more than 200,000 clones, of which 87% are seen a single time; under 14% belongs to the top ten. Sequenced: PBMCs or T cells enriched from blood (not recorded which). These receptors were collected from a man younger than 40 who had recovered from COVID-19. The CDR3 runs from the conserved cysteine through the conserved F or W. D genes are given only for firm matches. Rows may omit the clone size; those that give it use once, few, many or a size class.

size: .; D: TRBD1; V: TRBV7-3; J: TRBJ2-6; DNA: TGTGCCAGCAGCGACAGGGGGCTTGGGGCCAACGTCCTGACTTTC; CDR3: CASSDRGLGANVLTF
size: .; D: TRBD1; V: TRBV24-1; J: TRBJ1-2; DNA: TGTGCCACCAGTGAATCAAACCGGACAGGGACTACTAACTATGGCTACACCTTC; CDR3: CATSESNRTGTTNYGYTF
size: .; D: TRBD1; V: TRBV25-1; J: TRBJ1-2; DNA: TGTGCCAGCACTGACAGGGGGTATGGCTACACCTTC; CDR3: CASTDRGYGYTF
size: .; D: TRBD2; V: TRBV5-1; J: TRBJ2-3; DNA: TGCGCCAGCAGCTCCTTTAGCGGGGGGGCCGCGTATTTT; CDR3: CASSSFSGGAAYF
size: .; D: TRBD1; V: TRBV9; J: TRBJ1-4; DNA: TGTGCCAGCAGCGCCGGGACAGGGGGCACGACTGAAAAACTGTTTTTT; CDR3: CASSAGTGGTTEKLFF
size: .; D: .; V: TRBV5-1; J: TRBJ1-4; DNA: TGCGCCAGCAGATCTGATGAAAAACTGTTTTTT; CDR3: CASRSDEKLFF
size: .; D: TRBD1; V: TRBV4-3; J: TRBJ1-5; DNA: TGCGCCAGCAGCCAAGACGGAGGGGACAGTTTAAATCAGCCCCAGCATTTT; CDR3: CASSQDGGDSLNQPQHF
size: .; D: .; V: TRBV7-2; J: TRBJ2-7; DNA: TGTGCCAGCAGCTTTGGGACGGGGGAGCGCTACGAGCAGTACTTC; CDR3: CASSFGTGERYEQYF
size: .; D: TRBD2; V: TRBV7-9; J: TRBJ2-7; DNA: TGTGCCAGCAGCTCCGACGGGGGGGACGAGGGATACTACGAGCAGTACTTC; CDR3: CASSSDGGDEGYYEQYF
size: .; D: TRBD1; V: TRBV2; J: TRBJ2-3; DNA: TGTGCCAGCAGTGAACGCAGGGGGCCAGATACGCAGTATTTT; CDR3: CASSERRGPDTQYF
size: few; D: .; V: TRBV3-1/TRBV3-2; J: TRBJ1-1; DNA: TGTGCCAGCAGCCTCGGGGTTCTGAACACTGAAGCTTTCTTT; CDR3: CASSLGVLNTEAFF
size: .; D: .; V: TRBV29-1; J: TRBJ2-1; DNA: TGCAGCGTTGACAGGGGAGAGAACACGAATGAGCAGTTCTTC; CDR3: CSVDRGENTNEQFF
size: .; D: TRBD1; V: TRBV7-3; J: TRBJ2-7; DNA: TGTGCCAGCAGCTTAACTAGCGACAGGGGGAACGAGCAGTACTTC; CDR3: CASSLTSDRGNEQYF
size: .; D: .; V: TRBV7-2; J: TRBJ2-7; DNA: TGTGCCAGCAGCTTATATCAGGGCTACGAGCAGTACTTC; CDR3: CASSLYQGYEQYF
size: .; D: TRBD2; V: TRBV10-1; J: TRBJ2-2; DNA: TGCGCCAGCAGTGAGGTTGCTAGCGGGAGTGTTCGGATCAGCACCGGGGAGCTGTTTTTT; CDR3: CASSEVASGSVRISTGELFF
size: .; D: .; V: TRBV6-5; J: TRBJ1-2; DNA: TGTGCCAGCAGTTCCCCAAGGGGGTTCTATGGCTACACCTTC; CDR3: CASSSPRGFYGYTF
size: .; D: .; V: TRBV7-9; J: TRBJ1-5; DNA: TGTGCCAGCAGCTTATCCATGGGAGGACAGCCCCAGCATTTT; CDR3: CASSLSMGGQPQHF
size: .; D: .; V: TRBV21-1; J: TRBJ2-2; DNA: TGTGCCAGCGGACTTGGACCAAAAGTCCTGGTACGCGGGGAGCTGTTTTTT; CDR3: CASGLGPKVLVRGELFF
size: few; D: .; V: TRBV5-4; J: TRBJ1-2; DNA: TGTGCCAGCAGCTTCGACAAGGGGATCTATGGCTACACCTTC; CDR3: CASSFDKGIYGYTF
size: .; D: TRBD1; V: TRBV2; J: TRBJ1-6; DNA: TGTGCCAGCAGTGAACGCAGGGGGAATTCACCCCTCCACTTT; CDR3: CASSERRGNSPLHF
size: .; D: TRBD1; V: TRBV7-3; J: TRBJ2-7; DNA: TGTGCCAGCAGCTTGGGACAGGGGGGTTCAGACGAGCAGTACTTC; CDR3: CASSLGQGGSDEQYF
size: .; D: TRBD2; V: TRBV7-2; J: TRBJ2-7; DNA: TGTGCCAGCACCTCGTTCGCGGGAGACTACGAGCAGTACTTC; CDR3: CASTSFAGDYEQYF
size: .; D: TRBD1; V: TRBV10-3; J: TRBJ1-1; DNA: TGTGCCATCCAACCAAGGTGGGGACAGGGGAACACTGAAGCTTTCTTT; CDR3: CAIQPRWGQGNTEAFF
size: .; D: TRBD1; V: TRBV19; J: TRBJ1-2; DNA: TGTGCCACCGGGACAGGAGCTAACTATGGCTACACCTTC; CDR3: CATGTGANYGYTF
size: .; D: TRBD2; V: TRBV28; J: TRBJ2-2; DNA: TGTGCCAGCAGTTTAATGACTAGCTTTAACACCGGGGAGCTGTTTTTT; CDR3: CASSLMTSFNTGELFF
size: .; D: TRBD1; V: TRBV4-2; J: TRBJ2-7; DNA: TGTGCCAGCAGCCAAACAAACAGGGGCAGCTCCTACGAGCAGTACTTC; CDR3: CASSQTNRGSSYEQYF
size: .; D: TRBD1; V: TRBV7-9; J: TRBJ1-5; DNA: TGTGCCAGCAGCTTAGGAGGGACAGGGCATCAGCCCCAGCATTTT; CDR3: CASSLGGTGHQPQHF
size: few; D: .; V: TRBV3-1/TRBV3-2; J: TRBJ1-1; DNA: TGTGCCAGCAGCAACAGGTATGAAGCTTTCTTT; CDR3: CASSNRYEAFF
size: .; D: .; V: TRBV28; J: TRBJ1-5; DNA: TGTGCCAGCAGTTTTATTGGGGCGCAGGAGGGGCCCCAGCATTTT; CDR3: CASSFIGAQEGPQHF
size: .; D: .; V: TRBV18; J: TRBJ2-5; DNA: TGTGCCAGCTCGCCACAGGGACTTCAAGAGACCCAGTACTTC; CDR3: CASSPQGLQETQYF
size: .; D: TRBD2; V: TRBV5-5; J: TRBJ2-1; DNA: TGTGCCAGCAGCTTGGCGGGGACTAAGAATGAGCAGTTCTTC; CDR3: CASSLAGTKNEQFF
size: .; D: TRBD2; V: TRBV30; J: TRBJ2-1; DNA: TGTGCCTGGAGTGGCGTAGCGGGGGGGCCCCATGAGCAGTTCTTC; CDR3: CAWSGVAGGPHEQFF
size: once; D: TRBD2; V: TRBV11-2; J: TRBJ2-7; DNA: TGTGCCAGCAGCTTTTCCGGGGGGTCCTACGAGCAGTACTTC; CDR3: CASSFSGGSYEQYF
size: .; D: .; V: TRBV6-2/TRBV6-3; J: TRBJ1-2; DNA: TGTGCCAGCAGTAAGACAGCGACTAACTATGGCTACACCTTC; CDR3: CASSKTATNYGYTF
size: .; D: TRBD1; V: TRBV28; J: TRBJ2-5; DNA: TGTGCCAGCAGGGGACAGGGGGAGACCCAGTACTTC; CDR3: CASRGQGETQYF
size: .; D: .; V: TRBV18; J: TRBJ2-7; DNA: TGTGCCAGCTCACCACCGCTCCTCGGGAATTCAAACTACGAGCAGTACTTC; CDR3: CASSPPLLGNSNYEQYF
size: .; D: .; V: TRBV6-5; J: TRBJ1-1; DNA: TGTGCCAGCAACCGACCAGGGTTGGCGAACACTGAAGCTTTCTTT; CDR3: CASNRPGLANTEAFF
size: few; D: .; V: TRBV7-2; J: TRBJ1-5; DNA: TGTGCCAGCAGCTCCCAGGGGTCGGAGCAGCCCCAGCATTTT; CDR3: CASSSQGSEQPQHF
size: .; D: TRBD1; V: TRBV6-5; J: TRBJ1-1; DNA: TGTGCCAGCAATGCCGGGACAGGGGGGACTGAAGCTTTCTTT; CDR3: CASNAGTGGTEAFF